A single TCR beta chain is shown here with its context. Its antigen is currently unknown. This record comes from a study of blood T cells in healthy people across ages. Study results and caveats: There were more naive CD4+ cells and higher diversity in long-lived donors than in aged donors. PBMCs were not sorted, which prevented a conclusive comparison of naive versus antigen-experienced cells.

The use of a sample-barcoded 5' primer and a J-beta primer mix characterized a second PCR of 7 to 11 cycles. MiXCR, applied by TCRdb to the 5' RACE reads, yields one record per CDR3 protein. The profile covers about 1.8 million distinct CDR3 sequences, with roughly 49% appearing a single time and 2.1% taken by the ten largest. Isolation recovered at least 6.5 million PBMCs from every sample. Germline assignment: CDR1 LGHDT and CDR2 YNNKEL (reference sequence). The CDR3 length is 15 residues. Trimming removed 2 bases at V and 4 bases at J, with 13 bases between. The receptor comes from a woman aged 40 to 50 in good health. The chain links TRBV3-1 to TRBJ2-3; D gene unclear. The sample taken for sequencing was blood. DNA for the CDR3: TGTGCCAGCAGCCAATCCATCGTCGGCGCAGATACGCAGTATTTT. Protein sequence: CASSQSIVGADTQYF.